This T cell receptor beta chain was sequenced for a study of PD-1 blockade in classical Hodgkin lymphoma. Study conclusions and caveats: It was among complete responders that baseline diversity resembled that of newly diagnosed patients. Causes of the repertoire differences remain undefined, possibly disease activity or prior therapy.

Turning to this clone: Its antigen is not known.

The repertoire was sequenced with immunoSEQ multiplex PCR; TCRdb's copy has only in-frame clones and lacks some. The sample has about 94,000 clones; nearly 90% are singletons. Each of the patients experienced relapse following autologous stem cell transplantation, and their brentuximab vedotin exposure differed. The CDR3 loop spans 15 amino acids. The germline V gene has CDR1 GTSNPN and CDR2 SVGIG (reference sequence). With 0 bases removed from V and 2 bases from J, the gap between germline ends came to 14 bases. The sample in question was peripheral blood mononuclear cells (PBMCs), obtained before the second cycle of nivolumab. The chain combines TRBV30 with TRBJ2-7, with D possibly TRBD1 on 5 matching bases. The sequence was collected from a human donor with classical Hodgkin lymphoma. In nucleotides, the CDR3 is TGTGCCTGGAGTGTACAGGCTGGACCGGCCTACGAGCAGTACTTC. Translation gives CAWSVQAGPAYEQYF.